This passage covers 26 T cell receptor beta chains from one sample sequenced in a study of radiation and T cells in renal cell carcinoma. Clones were read by immunoSEQ multiplex PCR, and TCRdb kept only the in-frame ones, dropping some. The sample records about 140,000 clones, approximately 87% being singletons. The time point was: baseline pretreatment blood. Documented treatment: 15 Gy SBRT to primary tumor, nephrectomy 4 weeks later. This sample comprised blood, obtained from a patient whose treatment included radiotherapy and nephrectomy. These receptors were obtained from a woman aged 50 to 65 with renal cell carcinoma.

V usage is TRBV7-9 and J usage is TRBJ1-6; 7 bases agree with TRBD1. The germline V gene encodes CDR1 SEHNR and CDR2 FQNEAQ (reference sequence). The CDR3 has 15 residues. J gave up 5 bases and V 5 bases, and 6 bases lay outside the gene matches. CDR3 sequence (DNA): TGTGCCAGCAGCCCCCGCACAGGGGATAATTCACCCCTCCACTTT. Protein: CASSPRTGDNSPLHF. The variable domain in full, completed from reference TRBV7-9 and TRBJ1-6, reads DTGVSQNPRHKITKRGQNVTFRCDPISEHNRLYWYRQTLGQGPEFLTYFQNEAQLEKSRLLSDRFSAERPKGSFSTLEIQRTEQGDSAMYLCASSPRTGDNSPLHFGNGTRLTVT.

Comments on this clone: The junction and the germline gene differ at one end; a read error may be behind it. For the CDR3, the DNA is TGTGCCAGCAGTAGTGCCTTCTATGGCTACACCTTC. Its translation: CASSSAFYGYTF. The V call is TRBV10-3, the J call TRBJ1-2; D uncertain. This CDR3 is built from 12 residues. Per germline, CDR1 ENHRY and CDR2 SYGVKD.

The chain links TRBV9 to TRBJ2-3; D is undetermined. In germline, CDR1 is SGDLS, CDR2 YYNGEE. CDR3 size: 13 residues. Trimming stripped 0 bases from V and 6 bases from J, with 8 bases between. The DNA of the CDR3 is TGTGCCAGCAGCGTAGGGCAGCTCGATACGCAGTATTTT. As protein: CASSVGQLDTQYF.

V is TRBV28 and J is TRBJ1-1; D is undetermined. Germline V gives CDR1 MDHEN, CDR2 SYDVKM. Trimming removed 6 bases at V and 6 bases at J, with 14 bases between. This CDR3 comprises 13 residues. The CDR3 DNA sequence: TGTGCCAGCAGCCAAGACATTTTTGCTGAAGCTTTCTTT. Translating gives CASSQDIFAEAFF.

The rearrangement uses TRBV6-6 and TRBJ1-2, with a weak D call TRBD1 (5 bases). V was cut by 6 bases and J by 6 bases, with 17 bases left in between. From germline, CDR1 is MNHNY and CDR2 SVGAGI (reference sequence). The CDR3 has 14 amino acids. The CDR3 DNA is TGTGCCAGCAGCCTCCAGGGCGGGGGGAATGGCTACACCTTC. Its translation is CASSLQGGGNGYTF.

The gene calls are TRBV6-6 and TRBJ1-1, with a tentative D call TRBD1 (5 bases). Trimming took 0 bases from V and 4 from J, leaving 9 bases between them. Germline assignment: CDR1 MNHNY and CDR2 SVGAGI (reference sequence). This CDR3 has 14 amino acids. The CDR3 spells CASSYSLGGTEAFF. CDR3 nucleotide sequence: TGTGCCAGCAGTTACTCGTTGGGGGGCACTGAAGCTTTCTTT.

The genes are TRBV6-1 and TRBJ2-7; 9 nucleotides align to TRBD2. Germline CDR1 MNHNS, CDR2 SASEGT. This CDR3 comprises 14 residues. Trimming removed 7 bases from V and 3 bases from J; junction bases left unmatched: 7. The CDR3 coding sequence is TGTGCCAGCATTAGTAGCGGGAGTATCTACGAGCAGTACTTC. Residues: CASISSGSIYEQYF.

The sample holds a few counts of this clone. The rearrangement uses TRBV19 and TRBJ1-1; D unclear. The CDR3 runs 12 residues. The V gene's germline CDR1 is LNHDA and CDR2 SQIVND (reference sequence). V gave up 4 bases and J gave up 1 base, with 4 bases separating them. The CDR3 protein is CASSKGNTEAFF. DNA of the CDR3: TGTGCCAGTAGTAAAGGGAACACTGAAGCTTTCTTT.

The V gene is TRBV4-2, the J gene TRBJ1-1; D gene unclear. Per germline, CDR1 LGHNA and CDR2 YNFKEQ. The CDR3 length is 16 residues. Trimming took 3 bases from V and 0 from J, leaving 14 bases between them. This CDR3 is CASSHVTRIMNTEAFF. CDR3 coding DNA: TGTGCCAGCAGCCACGTGACCCGTATCATGAACACTGAAGCTTTCTTT.

V usage is TRBV7-6 and J usage is TRBJ1-2; TRBD1 is a possible D gene (5 bases). The V and J ends lost 5 bases and 4 bases respectively, with 11 bases between them. This CDR3 region has 13 residues. Germline lookup yields CDR1 SGHVS and CDR2 FNYEAQ. The CDR3 DNA reads TGTGCCAGCAGCCCCCAGGGAAGCTATGGCTACACCTTC. Amino acid sequence: CASSPQGSYGYTF.

DNA of the CDR3: TGCAGCGTTGACTCTGCGCCGCGGTCTAGTGGCTATGGCTACACCTTC. Amino acids: CSVDSAPRSSGYGYTF. The genes are TRBV29-1 and TRBJ1-2; no clear D. The germline CDR1 and CDR2 sequences are SQVTM and ANQGSEA. Trimming took 3 bases from V and 4 from J, leaving 21 bases between them. The CDR3 runs 16 residues.

The chain recombines TRBV6-5 with TRBJ1-4; TRBD1 is a possible D gene (5 bases). The CDR3 contains 14 residues. Germline V gives CDR1 MNHEY, CDR2 SVGAGI. V was pared by 7 bases and J by 8 bases, with 17 bases between. The CDR3 loop reads CASKRGSGEEKLFF. CDR3 DNA sequence: TGTGCCAGCAAACGGGGGTCCGGAGAGGAAAAACTGTTTTTT.

The table lists this clone with a few counts. The chain is built from TRBV30 and TRBJ1-4; D might be TRBD1 (6 bases). Germline V gene lookup returns CDR1 GTSNPN and CDR2 SVGIG (reference sequence). This CDR3 is built from 15 residues. Trimming stripped 2 bases from V and 0 bases from J, with 10 bases between. The CDR3: CAWSHTGPTNEKLFF. The CDR3 nucleotides are TGTGCCTGGAGTCACACAGGGCCAACTAATGAAAAACTGTTTTTT.

This clone was observed a single time. The chain has TRBV7-2 and TRBJ2-5; D is unresolved. The germline V gene encodes CDR1 SGHTA and CDR2 FQGNSA. This CDR3 spans 11 amino acids. V was cut by 3 bases and J by 7 bases, with 6 bases left in between. DNA for the CDR3: TGTGCCAGCAGCTTTTCAGGGACCCAGTACTTC. The encoded protein is CASSFSGTQYF. Full variable domain (rest looked up from reference TRBV7-2 and TRBJ2-5): GAGVSQSPSNKVTEKGKDVELRCDPISGHTALYWYRQSLGQGLEFLIYFQGNSAPDKSGLPSDRFSAERTGGSVSTLTIQRTQQEDSAVYLCASSFSGTQYFGPGTRLLVL.

The V call is TRBV30, the J call TRBJ1-5; no firm D call. Germline V gives CDR1 GTSNPN, CDR2 SVGIG (reference sequence). The CDR3 sequence is 14 residues long. Trimming cost V 0 bases and J 9 bases, with 15 bases left between them. CDR3 coding DNA: TGTGCCTGGAGTGTACTCGCGGCTTCACGGCCCCAGCATTTT. Translated: CAWSVLAASRPQHF.

In its sample, this clone was seen a few times. The chain couples TRBV6-1 to TRBJ2-3; D might be TRBD1 (5 bases). CDR3 length: 15 residues. The germline V gene has CDR1 MNHNS and CDR2 SASEGT. V shed 4 bases and J shed 0 bases, with 11 bases lying between them. The CDR3: CASSAQGPSTDTQYF. CDR3 DNA sequence: TGTGCCAGCAGTGCCCAGGGTCCTAGCACAGATACGCAGTATTTT.

This rearrangement joins TRBV27 to TRBJ1-2; 7 nucleotides agree with TRBD1. The J segment lost 8 bases and the V segment lost 6 bases, leaving 12 bases of the junction unmatched. Per the germline V gene, CDR1 is MNHEY and CDR2 is SMNVEV (reference sequence). The CDR3 has 14 residues. CDR3 DNA: TGTGCCAGCAGAGGGGGCATGGTACGCGGGGGCTACACCTTC. Translation: CASRGGMVRGGYTF.

The chain is built from TRBV10-3 and TRBJ1-4, with D unresolved. V lost 6 bases to trimming and J lost 8 bases, with 13 bases between them. The CDR3 spans 13 residues. Germline V gene sequence: CDR1 ENHRY, CDR2 SYGVKD. The CDR3 sequence is CAIREDFGEKLFF. The DNA of the CDR3 is TGTGCCATCAGAGAGGACTTTGGAGAAAAACTGTTTTTT.

The chain joins TRBV10-3 to TRBJ2-5; D might be TRBD2 (6 bases). Trimming left V 5 bases short and J 5 bases short, with 18 bases between. CDR1 is ENHRY, CDR2 SYGVKD, per germline. The CDR3 runs 15 residues. The CDR3 loop reads CAISSGPRAGETQYF. The CDR3 nucleotides read TGTGCCATCAGTTCCGGGCCTCGGGCGGGGGAGACCCAGTACTTC.

The chain combines TRBV6-6 with TRBJ1-1; D ambiguous. Looked up from germline, CDR1 is MNHNY and CDR2 is SVGAGI (reference sequence). The CDR3 is made up of 14 amino acids. Trimming shortened V by 2 bases and J by 5 bases, and 12 bases separated the two germline ends. CDR3 in amino acids: CASSYVDGGTEAFF. CDR3 nucleotides: TGTGCCAGCAGTTACGTGGACGGAGGGACTGAAGCTTTCTTT.

The chain recombines TRBV7-2 with TRBJ1-1; no clear D. The V gene's germline CDR1 is SGHTA and CDR2 FQGNSA. The CDR3 loop spans 13 amino acids. V lost 6 bases and J lost 0, with 8 bases in between. The CDR3 region is CASSVDLNTEAFF. CDR3 bases: TGTGCCAGCAGTGTTGACTTGAACACTGAAGCTTTCTTT.

The chain combines TRBV19 with TRBJ1-4; D may be TRBD1 (6 bases). This CDR3 contains 15 residues. The V end lost 0 bases, the J end lost 8 bases, and 13 bases lay between the germline ends. Germline loops: CDR1 LNHDA, CDR2 SQIVND (reference sequence). CDR3 DNA: TGTGCCAGTAGTATAGACCCGGGACAAGCCGAAAAACTGTTTTTT. Encoded protein: CASSIDPGQAEKLFF.

The J gene is TRBJ2-7, the V gene TRBV16; 10 bases agree with TRBD2. CDR1 is KGHSY, CDR2 FQNENV, per germline. The CDR3 covers 13 residues. Trimming removed 8 bases from V and 3 bases from J; junction bases left unmatched: 4. CDR3 sequence (DNA): TGTGCCAGCGCGGGACTAGCGAGCTACGAGCAGTACTTC. Its protein product is CASAGLASYEQYF. Supplemented by reference TRBV16 and TRBJ2-7, the full variable domain reads GEEVAQTPKHLVRGEGQKAKLYCAPIKGHSYVFWYQQVLKNEFKFLISFQNENVFDETGMPKERFSAKCLPNSPCSLEIQATKLEDSAVYFCASAGLASYEQYFGPGTRLTVT.

The chain recombines TRBV5-1 with TRBJ2-7; 8 bases agree with TRBD1. The CDR3 contains 14 residues. V lost 5 bases to trimming and J lost 2 bases; unmatched junction nucleotides: 6. The V gene's germline CDR1 is SGHRS and CDR2 YFSETQ. CDR3 bases: TGCGCCAGCAGTCTTGCGGGACAGGCCTACGAGCAGTACTTC. Translation gives CASSLAGQAYEQYF.

The chain joins TRBV9 to TRBJ2-2; 11 bases match TRBD1. J lost 6 bases, V lost 4 bases, and 11 bases had no gene match. The CDR3 spans 17 residues. The V gene's germline CDR1 is SGDLS and CDR2 YYNGEE. In DNA form, the CDR3 reads TGTGCCAGCAGCTTAACTCTCCGGGACAGGGGGGCCGGGGAGCTGTTTTTT. It yields the protein CASSLTLRDRGAGELFF.

This clone was seen at least ten times. The V and J genes are TRBV7-2 and TRBJ2-5, with D unclear. The CDR3 sequence is 13 residues long. The V and J ends lost 1 base and 7 bases respectively, with 10 bases between them. The germline V gene encodes CDR1 SGHTA and CDR2 FQGNSA. CDR3 sequence: CASSLGSIGTQYF. In DNA form, the CDR3 reads TGTGCCAGCAGCTTAGGATCAATAGGGACCCAGTACTTC.